A selection of T cell receptor beta chains follows, all from one sample in a study of vaccination effects on CD4 cells after COVID-19. For these TCRs, the target antigens are not known. Using immunoSEQ multiplex PCR, the repertoire was profiled, and TCRdb retains in-frame clones only, with some absent. The data contain approximately 50,000 clones, 76% of them seen just once; the ten biggest clones take up over 9.5%. Sequencing was performed on CD4+ T cells from PBMCs cultured without peptide, taken before COVID-19 vaccination. The receptors derive from a human donor who had a prior SARS-CoV-2 infection. CDR3s include the opening cysteine and the closing phenylalanine or tryptophan. A D gene is named only where the DNA matches it firmly. A clone size is listed for some rows: how often the clone was seen (once, few, many), or a class if it is expanded.

v_gene,d_gene,abundance,j_gene,CDR3aa,CDR3nt
TRBV14,-,few,TRBJ2-3,CASSSAGADTQYF,TGTGCCAGCAGCTCGGCAGGGGCAGATACGCAGTATTTT
TRBV5-5,TRBD1,-,TRBJ1-2,CASTPQGASDGYTF,TGTGCCAGCACCCCACAGGGGGCATCCGATGGCTACACCTTC
TRBV27,-,once,TRBJ2-7,CASSRSVGMTYEQYF,TGTGCCAGCAGTCGCTCGGTCGGGATGACCTACGAGCAGTACTTC
TRBV5-1,TRBD2,-,TRBJ2-1,CASSSGGGAREQFF,TGCGCCAGCAGCTCTGGCGGGGGGGCGAGAGAGCAGTTCTTC
TRBV6-2/TRBV6-3,-,few,TRBJ2-7,CASSYSKAWGSSYEQYF,TGTGCCAGCAGTTACTCGAAAGCGTGGGGCAGCTCCTACGAGCAGTACTTC
TRBV7-8,-,-,TRBJ2-2,CASSLHDTGELFF,TGTGCCAGCAGCCTCCATGACACCGGGGAGCTGTTTTTT
TRBV7-8,-,few,TRBJ1-3,CASSLMGPSSGNTIYF,TGTGCCAGCAGCTTGATGGGCCCGAGCTCTGGAAACACCATATATTTT
TRBV15,-,-,TRBJ2-1,CATSRDGGSSYNEQFF,TGTGCCACCAGCAGAGATGGCGGCAGCTCCTACAATGAGCAGTTCTTC
TRBV23-1,-,-,TRBJ2-7,CASSRADPQSWAYEQYF,TGCGCCAGCAGCCGAGCGGACCCCCAGTCTTGGGCCTACGAGCAGTACTTC
TRBV9,-,-,TRBJ1-2,CASSAINGPSRYTF,TGTGCCAGCAGCGCCATAAACGGGCCCTCGCGCTACACCTTC
TRBV18,-,-,TRBJ2-6,CASSPSEGSGANVLTF,TGTGCCAGCTCACCGTCGGAGGGCTCTGGGGCCAACGTCCTGACTTTC
TRBV4-2,-,once,TRBJ2-5,CASSQDRRPNSETQYF,TGTGCCAGCAGCCAAGACCGGAGACCAAATTCGGAGACCCAGTACTTC
TRBV30,-,few,TRBJ1-6,CAWTRGTYSPLHF,TGTGCCTGGACAAGGGGGACTTATTCACCCCTCCACTTT
TRBV3-1/TRBV3-2,TRBD2,-,TRBJ2-5,CASSRWTSGGMVTQYF,TGTGCCAGCAGCCGATGGACTAGCGGGGGAATGGTGACCCAGTACTTC
TRBV27,-,-,TRBJ1-2,CASSLSRTGVGYTF,TGTGCCAGCAGTTTATCCCGGACTGGGGTTGGCTACACCTTC
TRBV5-4,-,-,TRBJ2-2,CASSSYGGTGELFF,TGTGCCAGCAGCTCATATGGGGGGACCGGGGAGCTGTTTTTT
TRBV2,-,-,TRBJ2-1,CASSLGTIRGNEQFF,TGTGCCAGCAGTTTGGGGACAATCAGGGGCAATGAGCAGTTCTTC
TRBV5-1,TRBD1,-,TRBJ1-4,CASSFGRGHEKLFF,TGCGCCAGCAGCTTCGGCAGGGGGCACGAAAAACTGTTTTTT
TRBV27,-,-,TRBJ2-1,CASSPILRSSYNEQFF,TGTGCCAGCAGCCCCATTTTGCGGAGTTCCTACAATGAGCAGTTCTTC
TRBV29-1,-,-,TRBJ2-7,CSVGGATSNYEQYF,TGCAGCGTTGGGGGGGCTACCTCTAACTACGAGCAGTACTTC
TRBV6-5,TRBD2,medium-sized,TRBJ2-7,CASSPVAGLQYF,TGTGCCAGCAGTCCCGTAGCGGGATTGCAGTACTTC
TRBV10-3,TRBD2,-,TRBJ2-1,CAISGLAGGMDEQFF,TGTGCCATCAGTGGACTAGCGGGGGGGATGGATGAGCAGTTCTTC
TRBV2,-,-,TRBJ2-5,CASRRRGSYQETQYF,TGTGCCAGCCGGCGGCGGGGATCTTACCAAGAGACCCAGTACTTC
TRBV7-3,-,-,TRBJ2-5,CASSYRKIQETQYF,TGTGCCAGCAGCTATCGTAAGATCCAAGAGACCCAGTACTTC
TRBV9,-,-,TRBJ2-5,CASSMNTDPQETQYF,TGTGCCAGCAGTATGAACACGGACCCACAAGAGACCCAGTACTTC
TRBV5-6,-,-,TRBJ2-7,CASSLAGTYEQYF,TGTGCCAGCAGCTTAGCAGGGACCTACGAGCAGTACTTC
TRBV5-8,-,-,TRBJ2-2,CASSLHGELFF,TGTGCCAGCAGCTTGCACGGGGAGCTGTTTTTT
TRBV2,TRBD1,-,TRBJ1-1,CASSTGGTEAFF,TGTGCCAGCAGCACAGGGGGCACTGAAGCTTTCTTT
TRBV11-3,-,-,TRBJ2-7,CASSLMAASYEQYF,TGTGCCAGCAGCCTCATGGCGGCTTCCTACGAGCAGTACTTC
TRBV5-1,-,-,TRBJ2-7,CASSPQATHTYEQYF,TGCGCCAGCAGTCCCCAGGCCACACACACCTACGAGCAGTACTTC
TRBV30,-,many,TRBJ2-1,CALSGSLEYNEQFF,TGTGCCTTAAGCGGTAGTCTAGAGTACAATGAGCAGTTCTTC
TRBV5-5,TRBD2,-,TRBJ2-5,CASSSIVAGGIETQYF,TGTGCCAGCAGCTCCATCGTAGCGGGGGGTATAGAGACCCAGTACTTC
TRBV7-9,-,-,TRBJ1-2,CASSLGQGDYGYTF,TGTGCCAGCAGCTTAGGGCAGGGCGACTATGGCTACACCTTC
TRBV9,-,-,TRBJ2-3,CASSRSGQYTDTQYF,TGTGCCAGCAGCCGCTCGGGACAATACACAGATACGCAGTATTTT
TRBV5-1,TRBD1,-,TRBJ2-1,CASSLAGQGDEQFF,TGCGCCAGCAGCTTGGCGGGACAGGGCGACGAGCAGTTCTTC